The clone carrying this TCR beta chain was seen a few times. Its antigen is as yet unknown. Isolation of CD4+ naive, central memory, regulatory and stem cell-like memory cells was achieved by sorting via CD45RO/CCR7/CD25/CD127/CD95/CD27. The authors obtained over 98% purity in all sorted populations. This entry is derived from a study of beta chain features in type 1 diabetes. Overall study findings and caveats: Shorter TCRB CDR3s, moderately but significantly so, were found in Type 1 diabetes patients in all four CD4+ subsets. PCR might favor shorter templates, equally in patients and controls. More deletions and fewer insertions at VDJ junctions were seen in type 1 diabetes patients.

Expressed TCRB transcripts were sequenced, since all the RNA that had been isolated was reverse transcribed. Method: immunoSEQ multiplex PCR; TCRdb's copy keeps in-frame clones and lacks some. The sample has approximately 130,000 clones, approximately 15% seen once; the top ten hold 2% to 3%. The CDR3 runs to 11 residues. Per the germline V gene, CDR1 is DFQATT and CDR2 is SNEGSKA (reference sequence). V lost 2 bases and J 4 bases, leaving 5 bases between the germline ends. The source of this sequence is a young man with type 1 diabetes. The sample was central memory CD4+ T cells from blood. The chain joins TRBV20-1 to TRBJ2-5; D is unclear. The CDR3 reads CSARNRETQYF. DNA for the CDR3: TGCAGTGCTAGAAACCGAGAGACCCAGTACTTC.